These 28 T cell receptor beta chains came from one sample sequenced in a study of T cells expressing NK-cell markers (dated by TCRdb to 2020 to 2022). Library preparation was by 5' RACE. The sample was run on an Illumina HiSeq 2000. Each CDR3 protein sequence appears as one entry after TCRdb reprocessed the reads, and no DNA is included. The data table for this sample lists hundreds of thousands of distinct CDR3 sequences. Clones ranked in the top ten supply 7.3% of the sample. The sample taken for sequencing was blood T cells: a sorted CD56 or NKG2C T cell subset, CD4+ or CD8+ T cells, or bulk PBMC T cells (not recorded which). These TCRs come from a woman aged 18 to 69 in good health.

V gene TRBV5-4 combines with J gene TRBJ1-2; the TCRdb call, TRBD1, lacks DNA for checking. The CDR3 runs 14 residues. CDR1 is SGHNT, CDR2 YYREEE, per germline (reference sequence). CDR3 region: CASSGQGAHYGYTF.

The J gene is TRBJ2-5, the V gene TRBV5-1. Germline V gene lookup returns CDR1 SGHRS and CDR2 YFSETQ. This CDR3 spans 12 amino acids. The CDR3 here is CASSFTWETQYF. Full variable domain (rest looked up from reference TRBV5-1 and TRBJ2-5): KAGVTQTPRYLIKTRGQQVTLSCSPISGHRSVSWYQQTPGQGLQFLFEYFSETQRNKGNFPGRFSGRQFSNSRSEMNVSTLELGDSALYLCASSFTWETQYFGPGTRLLVL.

V gene TRBV20-1 combines with J gene TRBJ1-5. In germline, CDR1 is DFQATT, CDR2 SNEGSKA (reference sequence). The CDR3 spans 12 residues. CDR3 in amino acids: CSATEGNQPQHF.

V usage is TRBV11-2 and J usage is TRBJ1-1; lacking DNA, the TRBD1 call made by TCRdb goes unchecked. The CDR3 spans 19 residues. Germline V CDR1 and CDR2: SGHAT, FQNNGV. CDR3 sequence reads: CASSLEGTGLINSGTEAFF.

This chain uses TRBV20-1 with TRBJ2-1; absent DNA, TCRdb's TRBD1 call cannot be checked. Germline CDR1 reads DFQATT; CDR2 reads SNEGSKA (reference sequence). CDR3 length equals 15 residues. This CDR3 reads CSAKMRGQNHNEQFF.

V and J are TRBV6-5 and TRBJ2-4; TCRdb picks TRBD1, but there is no DNA to check that call. The CDR3 runs to 16 residues. The germline V gene encodes CDR1 MNHEY and CDR2 SVGAGI. The CDR3 is CASSYDRRGAKNIQYF.

This chain uses TRBV7-6 with TRBJ2-7. From germline, CDR1 is SGHVS and CDR2 FNYEAQ. This CDR3 has 12 residues. The CDR3 sequence is CASSSTLYEQYF.

The V and J genes are TRBV20-1 and TRBJ2-1; TCRdb outputs TRBD2, but without DNA this stays unchecked. This CDR3 region has 17 residues. CDR1 is DFQATT and CDR2 is SNEGSKA in the germline V gene (reference sequence). The CDR3 here is CSALTSGGASTYNEQFF.

This rearrangement joins TRBV2 to TRBJ1-4. This CDR3 contains 12 residues. Germline assignment: CDR1 SNHLY and CDR2 FYNNEI. CDR3: CASSVFEEKLFF.

This rearrangement joins TRBV20-1 to TRBJ2-1. Germline lookup yields CDR1 DFQATT and CDR2 SNEGSKA (reference sequence). This CDR3 contains 14 residues. This chain's CDR3 is CSASTGNSYNEQFF.

This chain links TRBV12-3 or TRBV12-4 with TRBJ1-6. This CDR3 region has 11 residues. The CDR3 sequence is CASKLAGTLHF.

This rearrangement joins TRBV18 to TRBJ1-2. The CDR3 contains 14 residues. CDR1 and CDR2 (germline): KGHSH, LQKENI. The CDR3 sequence is CASSPPTRDYGYTF.

The chain couples TRBV12-3 or TRBV12-4 to TRBJ1-2. This CDR3 region has 11 residues. This chain's CDR3 is CASSAAGGYTF.

The CDR3 region is CASSQSSSLNNSPLHF. The chain has TRBV12-3 or TRBV12-4 and TRBJ1-6. This CDR3 spans 16 amino acids.

The rearrangement joins TRBV7-3 to TRBJ2-3; the TRBD1 assignment by TCRdb is unverifiable without DNA. Germline V lookup: CDR1 SGHTA, CDR2 FQGTGA. The CDR3 loop spans 16 amino acids. This CDR3 reads CASSLYGTTVTDTQYF.

J is TRBJ1-5 and V is TRBV5-6. CDR1 is SGHDT, CDR2 YYEEEE, per germline. The CDR3 runs 16 residues. CDR3 sequence reads: CASSLGPGSQPQPQHF.

The chain carries TRBV20-1 and TRBJ1-2; the D call from TCRdb, TRBD1, cannot be confirmed without DNA. The CDR3 is 14 residues long. Germline-derived CDR1 and CDR2 are DFQATT and SNEGSKA (reference sequence). CDR3: CSARDSRAERGYTF.

The chain links TRBV7-2 to TRBJ2-5; the TCRdb D gene call, TRBD2, has no DNA to confirm it. CDR1 and CDR2 from the germline V gene are SGHTA and FQGNSA. The CDR3 sequence is 15 residues long. CDR3 sequence: CASSFLAGFQETQYF.

The V and J genes are TRBV20-1 and TRBJ2-3; TCRdb designates TRBD2, a call that cannot be tested without DNA. There are 14 residues in the CDR3. Per the germline V gene, CDR1 is DFQATT and CDR2 is SNEGSKA (reference sequence). The CDR3 reads CSATSELSTDTQYF.

The V and J genes are TRBV18 and TRBJ2-1; TCRdb indicates TRBD2, and absent DNA this call remains unverified. Per germline, CDR1 KGHSH and CDR2 LQKENI. The CDR3 totals 16 residues. CDR3 loop: CASSPKAGGINNEQFF.

The rearrangement joins TRBV20-1 to TRBJ1-4. Germline CDR1 is DFQATT and CDR2 is SNEGSKA (reference sequence). The CDR3 runs 13 residues. CDR3 in amino acids: CSARDRGRSGLFF.

The chain carries TRBV5-4 and TRBJ2-3; TCRdb designates TRBD2, a call that cannot be tested without DNA. The germline V gene encodes CDR1 SGHNT and CDR2 YYREEE (reference sequence). The CDR3 runs to 15 residues. CDR3 protein: CASSSGLAVTDTQYF.

V is TRBV11-2 and J is TRBJ1-2. The CDR3 has 14 amino acids. CDR1 and CDR2 from the germline V gene are SGHAT and FQNNGV. The CDR3 loop reads CASSLDGVSYGYTF.

The chain carries TRBV29-1 and TRBJ1-4. CDR3 length equals 15 residues. Germline V gene lookup returns CDR1 SQVTM and CDR2 ANQGSEA. Here the CDR3 reads CSVEAGGNLGEKLFF.

The chain joins TRBV12-3 or TRBV12-4 to TRBJ2-2; TCRdb returns TRBD1, unconfirmable since there is no DNA. The CDR3 contains 16 residues. CDR3 loop: CASSLVGRGATGELFF.

The chain combines TRBV5-6 with TRBJ2-4; the D call from TCRdb, TRBD1, cannot be confirmed without DNA. Germline V gives CDR1 SGHDT, CDR2 YYEEEE. The CDR3 spans 17 residues. CDR3 sequence: CASSRTGTKVGKNIQYF.

This chain uses TRBV29-1 with TRBJ2-3; with no DNA, the TCRdb D assignment of TRBD2 cannot be verified. The germline CDR1 and CDR2 sequences are SQVTM and ANQGSEA. This CDR3 is 14 amino acids long. This CDR3 is CSVVSPGGGDTQYF.

The chain has TRBV6-2 or TRBV6-3 and TRBJ1-1. Germline CDR1 MNHEY, CDR2 SVGEGT. CDR3 length equals 14 residues. The CDR3 sequence is CASIIDGINTEAFF.